These 3 T cell receptor beta chains came from one sample sequenced in a study of blood T cells in healthy people across ages. Using a J-beta primer mix together with a sample-barcoded 5' primer, a second PCR was run for roughly 6 to 12 cycles. TCRdb used MiXCR to reprocess the 5' RACE reads, holding one entry per CDR3 protein. The data hold approximately 960,000 distinct CDR3 sequences, with almost 30% observed a single time. Separately, the same data were catalogued under a study of T cells of mothers and their children.

Source material: blood. These receptor sequences come from a woman aged 40 to 49 in good health.

The rearrangement uses TRBV10-3 and TRBJ1-1, with D unresolved. The germline gives CDR1 ENHRY, CDR2 SYGVKD. The CDR3 contains 13 residues. V lost 7 bases, J lost 0 bases, and 9 bases lay in between. The DNA for the CDR3 is TGTGCCATCATCAGCTCGATGAACACTGAAGCTTTCTTT. Its translation: CAIISSMNTEAFF.

This clonotype was picked up one time. The rearrangement uses TRBV6-2 or TRBV6-3 and TRBJ1-2; TRBD1 matches 9 bases. With V trimmed by 5 bases and J by 0 bases, 10 bases remained unmatched. The CDR3 loop spans 17 amino acids. Germline CDR1 is MNHEY and CDR2 is SVGEGT. The DNA of the CDR3 is TGTGCCAGCAGTCTCCGGGACAGGGCCATAACTAACTATGGCTACACCTTC. Encoded protein: CASSLRDRAITNYGYTF.

This clonotype was recorded at least ten times. This sequence joins TRBV6-1 and TRBJ2-7; maybe TRBD2 (5 bases). V was clipped by 5 bases and J by 4 bases, with 12 bases between them. The CDR3 has 13 amino acids. Germline V gene data show CDR1 as MNHNS and CDR2 as SASEGT. Here the CDR3 DNA reads TGTGCCAGCAGTCTTCTTCTAGCTTACGAGCAGTACTTC. This gives the protein CASSLLLAYEQYF.